This T cell receptor beta chain is drawn from a study of human T cells and chemical hapten exposure. General observations from the study: Controls formed significantly fewer large CDR3 similarity clusters than expanded TCRs did.

TCRdb recomputed calls from the RACE reads with MiXCR, one row per CDR3 protein. The data contain around 75,000 distinct CDR3 sequences, 10% of them singletons. Stated time point: patch test 2, 6 weeks after DPC sensitization. Treatment noted: therapeutic diphenylcyclopropenone sensitization with weekly scalp DPC. Total RNA came from unfractionated whole blood. This clonotype appeared a few times. The antigen is undetermined. This CDR3 region has 10 residues. CDR1 is SQVTM and CDR2 is ANQGSEA in the germline V gene. Trimming left V 7 bases short and J 4 bases short, with 5 bases between. The sequence was collected from a woman between 45 and 65 years old with alopecia areata. Some clones in this sample may be carry-over from other donors' samples. The sequenced sample was whole blood, obtained in connection with sensitization to the hapten diphenylcyclopropenone (DPC). V gene TRBV29-1 combines with J gene TRBJ2-1, with D unresolved. The CDR3 loop is CSARYNEQFF. CDR3 sequence (DNA): TGCAGCGCCCGTTACAATGAGCAGTTCTTC.